The next 15 T cell receptor beta chains were all read from a single sample in a study of shared clonotypes between healthy human individuals (dated by TCRdb to 2019 to 2021). Libraries were built with the immunoSEQ multiplex PCR assay. TCRdb took this table from immuneACCESS and kept in-frame rearrangements with V and J called. Such tables lack part of the clones; where checked against another copy, unresolved V genes explain under half of the gap, and the rest is unexplained. Counted in this sample were around 2.1 million clones; 93% of them appeared once. About 1.8% of the sample goes to the ten largest clones. For the CD8 naive samples, CD45RO-negative cells were positively selected for CCR7, yielding a CD45RA+CCR7+ population from which TemRA cells were excluded. The sample taken for sequencing was naive CD8+ T cells from PBMCs. What this sample's cell subset or site label stands for: CD45RA+CCR7+. Source of these receptors: a man in his late teens or twenties in good health. Some clones in this sample may be carry-over from other donors' samples.

J is TRBJ2-5 and V is TRBV9; 7 bases are a match to TRBD2. V was clipped by 0 bases and J by 5 bases; unmatched bases: 19. Germline values: CDR1 SGDLS, CDR2 YYNGEE. The CDR3 is made up of 19 amino acids. The DNA for the CDR3 is TGTGCCAGCAGCGTAGTAAAGGGAAAACTAGCGATTAGGAAGGAGACCCAGTACTTC. Its translation: CASSVVKGKLAIRKETQYF. The full variable domain, in which reference TRBV9 and TRBJ2-5 provide the parts outside the CDR3, is DSGVTQTPKHLITATGQRVTLRCSPRSGDLSVYWYQQSLDQGLQFLIQYYNGEERAKGNILERFSAQQFPDLHSELNLSSLELGDSALYFCASSVVKGKLAIRKETQYFGPGTRLLVL.

A word on this clone: Other DNA sequences of this sample code for an identical CDR3. The chain has TRBV19 and TRBJ2-3; D unclear. CDR3 size: 12 residues. V lost 4 bases and J lost 6, with 8 bases in between. Looked up from germline, CDR1 is LNHDA and CDR2 is SQIVND (reference sequence). In DNA form, the CDR3 reads TGTGCCAGTAGTACGGGTCCGGATACGCAGTATTTT. This translates into CASSTGPDTQYF.

Concerning this clone itself: The junction departs from germline at one end; a sequencing error may be responsible. The chain employs TRBV19 and TRBJ1-4; no firm D call. Germline V gene sequence: CDR1 LNHDA, CDR2 SQIVND (reference sequence). The CDR3 is 13 residues long. This CDR3 is CASSIDLGDTEYF. CDR3 DNA: TGTGCCAGTAGTATAGATCTCGGTGACACGGAGTATTTT.

For this clone: At the DNA level, this CDR3 is encoded by other sequences in the same sample as well. The V call is TRBV27, the J call TRBJ2-7, with 7 bases fitting TRBD2. Trimming cost V 3 bases and J 3 bases; bases outside gene matches: 5. The CDR3 loop spans 14 amino acids. CDR1 MNHEY and CDR2 SMNVEV come from the germline V gene (reference sequence). For the CDR3, the DNA is TGTGCCAGCAGTTTCCGGGACTACCGCTACGAGCAGTACTTC. This gives the protein CASSFRDYRYEQYF.

The V gene is TRBV27, the J gene TRBJ2-3; the match to TRBD1 covers 9 bases. The CDR3 is 18 amino acids. J gave up 3 bases and V 5 bases, and 15 bases lay outside the gene matches. The germline V gene has CDR1 MNHEY and CDR2 SMNVEV (reference sequence). CDR3 nucleotide sequence: TGTGCCAGCAGTCCCGAACCGGGACAGGGATATATGACAGATACGCAGTATTTT. Translating it yields CASSPEPGQGYMTDTQYF.

The V and J genes are TRBV27 and TRBJ2-5; no definite D call. Germline lookup yields CDR1 MNHEY and CDR2 SMNVEV (reference sequence). The CDR3 extends over 15 amino acids. V gave up 7 bases and J gave up 5 bases, with 20 bases separating them. The DNA for the CDR3 is TGTGCCAGCAAGCCGGGTCTAGTGGAAGGGGAGACCCAGTACTTC. Encoded protein: CASKPGLVEGETQYF.

This clone was picked up one time. The chain combines TRBV5-6 with TRBJ2-1; D perhaps matches TRBD2 (5 bases). In germline, CDR1 is SGHDT, CDR2 YYEEEE. Trimming pared 0 bases from V and 4 bases from J, leaving 14 bases between. This CDR3 contains 16 residues. The CDR3 spells CASSLASGGLYNEQFF. The CDR3 bases are TGTGCCAGCAGCTTGGCCAGCGGCGGACTTTACAATGAGCAGTTCTTC.

As to this clone: The same CDR3 arises from other DNA sequences in this sample as well. The chain joins TRBV7-9 to TRBJ2-2, with D possibly being TRBD2 (6 bases). Germline CDR1 SEHNR, CDR2 FQNEAQ (reference sequence). The CDR3 runs 15 residues. Trimming cost V 3 bases and J 0 bases, with 8 bases left between them. CDR3 sequence (DNA): TGTGCCAGCAGCTTGGGGGGAGCGAACACCGGGGAGCTGTTTTTT. Translating gives CASSLGGANTGELFF. Full variable domain (rest looked up from reference TRBV7-9 and TRBJ2-2): DTGVSQNPRHKITKRGQNVTFRCDPISEHNRLYWYRQTLGQGPEFLTYFQNEAQLEKSRLLSDRFSAERPKGSFSTLEIQRTEQGDSAMYLCASSLGGANTGELFFGEGSRLTVL.

V usage is TRBV28 and J usage is TRBJ1-5; a weak D match, TRBD1 (6 bases). V lost 7 bases and J lost 2, with 15 bases in between. In germline, CDR1 is MDHEN, CDR2 SYDVKM. The CDR3 covers 15 residues. The DNA for the CDR3 is TGTGCCAGCACTCTCCAGGGGCAGGGCAATCAGCCCCAGCATTTT. Encoded protein: CASTLQGQGNQPQHF.

This chain uses TRBV28 with TRBJ2-2; 7 nucleotides line up with TRBD1. After removal of 6 bases from V and 8 bases from J, the junction contained 21 bases not matched to a gene. Germline loops: CDR1 MDHEN, CDR2 SYDVKM. This CDR3 has 18 amino acids. The CDR3 spells CASSKPGHRGFPPGELFF. In DNA, the CDR3 is TGTGCCAGCAGCAAACCCGGCCACAGGGGATTCCCCCCAGGGGAGCTGTTTTTT.

The CDR3 protein is CASSDTGGNEKLFF. DNA for the CDR3: TGCGCCAGCAGCGACACAGGGGGTAATGAAAAACTGTTTTTT. The chain couples TRBV4-3 to TRBJ1-4, with 8 positions matching TRBD1. CDR3 length: 14 residues. The V gene's germline CDR1 is LGHNA and CDR2 YSLEER. The V segment lost 5 bases and the J segment 4 bases; nucleotides outside the gene matches: 3.

The chain joins TRBV27 to TRBJ2-1; D is perhaps TRBD1 (6 bases). Germline V gives CDR1 MNHEY, CDR2 SMNVEV (reference sequence). V shed 6 bases and J shed 5 bases, with 32 bases lying between them. CDR3 length: 20 residues. The CDR3 coding sequence is TGTGCCAGCAGCGCAATACAGGGTTCCCCACTTTTGGGTAAGAACAATGAGCAGTTCTTC. Encoded protein: CASSAIQGSPLLGKNNEQFF.

Concerning this clone itself: This CDR3 is also generated by other DNA sequences in the sample. This chain connects TRBV5-6 to TRBJ2-1; D remains ambiguous. The CDR3 runs to 12 residues. Germline-derived CDR1 and CDR2 are SGHDT and YYEEEE. V lost 3 bases to trimming and J lost 5 bases, with 6 bases between them. CDR3 DNA: TGTGCCAGCAGCTGGGGTAACAATGAGCAGTTCTTC. It specifies CASSWGNNEQFF.

The chain combines TRBV14 with TRBJ2-3, with 7 bases identical to TRBD2. Per the germline V gene, CDR1 is SGHDN and CDR2 is FVKESK. V dropped 2 bases and J dropped 4; count of bases not matched to a gene: 9. The CDR3 has 16 residues. CDR3 in DNA: TGTGCCAGCAGCCAACGGTTCCGGGAGGTTGCAGATACGCAGTATTTT. Its translation: CASSQRFREVADTQYF.

This clone showed up just once. For the CDR3, the DNA is TGTGCCAGTACCATATACGGCAAAGGAAACACCATATATTTT. Translation: CASTIYGKGNTIYF. The chain recombines TRBV19 with TRBJ1-3; D is unresolved. Germline V gene lookup returns CDR1 LNHDA and CDR2 SQIVND (reference sequence). CDR3 size: 14 residues. Trimming stripped 7 bases from V and 4 bases from J, with 14 bases between. Based on the CDR3 plus reference TRBV19 and TRBJ1-3, the full variable domain is DGGITQSPKYLFRKEGQNVTLSCEQNLNHDAMYWYRQDPGQGLRLIYYSQIVNDFQKGDIAEGYSVSREKKESFPLTVTSAQKNPTAFYLCASTIYGKGNTIYFGEGSWLTVV.